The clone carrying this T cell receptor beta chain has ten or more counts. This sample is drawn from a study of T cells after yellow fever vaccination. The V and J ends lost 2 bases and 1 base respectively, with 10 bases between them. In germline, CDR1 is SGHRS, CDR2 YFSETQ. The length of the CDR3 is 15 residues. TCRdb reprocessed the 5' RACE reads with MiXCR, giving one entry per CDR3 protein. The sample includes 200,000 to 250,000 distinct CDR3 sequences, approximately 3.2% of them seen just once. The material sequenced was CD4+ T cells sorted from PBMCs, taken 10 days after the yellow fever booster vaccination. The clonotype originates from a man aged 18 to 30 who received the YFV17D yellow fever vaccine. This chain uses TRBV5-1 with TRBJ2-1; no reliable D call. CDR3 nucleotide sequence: TGCGCCAGCAGCTTCGATCAGTCTTCCTACAATGAGCAGTTCTTC. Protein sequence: CASSFDQSSYNEQFF.